The clone carrying this T cell receptor beta chain came up many times. This specimen comes from a study of T-cell memory formation after mild COVID-19. TCRdb re-derived calls from the 5' RACE reads in MiXCR, one entry per CDR3 protein. In the table there are a few hundred thousand distinct CDR3 sequences, approximately 19% of which are singletons. This clonotype originated in a man younger than 35 who had mild COVID-19 (a few samples of this study predate the infection). Cell type and time point are not known. Sequencing used PBMCs or a T cell subset sorted from them (not recorded which).

The CDR3 bases are TGCAGTGTAAGCGGGGGAACTGCAAGCTCCTACGAGCAGTACGTC. It encodes CSVSGGTASSYEQYV. The chain has TRBV20-1 and TRBJ2-7; 8 bases line up with TRBD2. CDR1 and CDR2 from the germline V gene are DFQATT and SNEGSKA (reference sequence). Germline trimming cut 7 bases from V and 0 bases from J; bases unmatched to any gene: 11. The CDR3 consists of 15 residues.